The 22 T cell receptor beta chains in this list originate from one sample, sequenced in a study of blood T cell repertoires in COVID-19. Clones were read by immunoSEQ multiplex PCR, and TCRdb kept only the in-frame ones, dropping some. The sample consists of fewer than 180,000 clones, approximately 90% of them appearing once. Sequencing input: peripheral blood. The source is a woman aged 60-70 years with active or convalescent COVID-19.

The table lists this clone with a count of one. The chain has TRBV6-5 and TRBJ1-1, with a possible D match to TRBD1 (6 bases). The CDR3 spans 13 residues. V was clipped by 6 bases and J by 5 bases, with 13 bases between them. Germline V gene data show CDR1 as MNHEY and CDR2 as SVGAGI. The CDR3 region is CASRLTGRTEAFF. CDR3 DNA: TGTGCCAGCAGGTTAACAGGGCGGACTGAAGCTTTCTTT.

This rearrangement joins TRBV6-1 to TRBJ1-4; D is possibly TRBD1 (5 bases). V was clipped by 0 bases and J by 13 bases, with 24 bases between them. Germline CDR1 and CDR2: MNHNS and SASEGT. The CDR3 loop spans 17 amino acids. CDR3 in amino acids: CASSEALRHAGKKILFF. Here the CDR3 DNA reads TGTGCCAGCAGTGAAGCGCTTAGGCATGCAGGGAAGAAGATACTGTTTTTT.

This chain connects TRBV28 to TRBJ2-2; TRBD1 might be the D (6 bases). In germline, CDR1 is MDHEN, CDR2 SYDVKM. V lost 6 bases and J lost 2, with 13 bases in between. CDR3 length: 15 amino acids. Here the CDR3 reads CASRSGTSNTGELFF. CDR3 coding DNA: TGTGCCAGCAGGTCCGGGACATCCAACACCGGGGAGCTGTTTTTT.

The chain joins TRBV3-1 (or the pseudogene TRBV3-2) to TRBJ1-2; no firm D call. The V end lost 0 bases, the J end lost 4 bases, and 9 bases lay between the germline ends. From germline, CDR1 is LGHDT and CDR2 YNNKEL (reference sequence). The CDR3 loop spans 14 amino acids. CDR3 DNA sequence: TGTGCCAGCAGCCAAGAAGCGATAAGCTATGGCTACACCTTC. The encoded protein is CASSQEAISYGYTF.

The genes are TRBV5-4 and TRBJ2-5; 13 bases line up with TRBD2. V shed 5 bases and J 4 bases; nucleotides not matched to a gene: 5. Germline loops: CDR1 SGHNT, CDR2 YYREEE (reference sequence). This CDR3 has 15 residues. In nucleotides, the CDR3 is TGTGCCAGCAGAACGGGACTAGCGGGGATAGAGACCCAGTACTTC. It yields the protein CASRTGLAGIETQYF.

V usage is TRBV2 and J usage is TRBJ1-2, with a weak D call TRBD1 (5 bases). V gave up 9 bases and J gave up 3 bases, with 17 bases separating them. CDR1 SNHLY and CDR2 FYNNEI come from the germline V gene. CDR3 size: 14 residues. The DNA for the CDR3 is TGTGCCAGTGTGTTAGAAGGGGTCGACTATGGCTACACCTTC. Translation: CASVLEGVDYGYTF.

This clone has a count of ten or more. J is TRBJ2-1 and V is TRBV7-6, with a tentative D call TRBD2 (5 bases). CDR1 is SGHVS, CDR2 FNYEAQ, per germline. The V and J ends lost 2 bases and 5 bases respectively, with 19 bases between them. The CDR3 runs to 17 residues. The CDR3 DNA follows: TGTGCCAGCAGCTTAACAACGCAACGGACTCGGGACAATGAGCAGTTCTTC. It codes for CASSLTTQRTRDNEQFF.

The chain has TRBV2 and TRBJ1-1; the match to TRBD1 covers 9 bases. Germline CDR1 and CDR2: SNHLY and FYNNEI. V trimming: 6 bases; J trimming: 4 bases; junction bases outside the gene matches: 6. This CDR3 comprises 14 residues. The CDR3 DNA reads TGTGCCAGCAGCATGCAGACAGGGGGCACTGAAGCTTTCTTT. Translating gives CASSMQTGGTEAFF.

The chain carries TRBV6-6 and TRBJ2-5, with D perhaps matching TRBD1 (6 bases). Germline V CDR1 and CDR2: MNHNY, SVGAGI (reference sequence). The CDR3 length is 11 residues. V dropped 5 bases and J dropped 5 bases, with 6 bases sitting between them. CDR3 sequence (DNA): TGTGCCAGCAGTACAGGGGAGACCCAGTACTTC. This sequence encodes CASSTGETQYF.

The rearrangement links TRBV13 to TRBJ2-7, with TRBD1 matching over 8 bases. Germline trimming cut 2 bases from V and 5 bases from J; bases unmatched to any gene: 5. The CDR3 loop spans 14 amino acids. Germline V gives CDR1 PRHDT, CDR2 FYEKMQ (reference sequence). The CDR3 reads CASSLRTGLNEQYF. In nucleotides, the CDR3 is TGTGCCAGCAGCTTACGGACAGGGCTTAACGAGCAGTACTTC.

The CDR3 DNA reads as TGTGCCAGTAGTATCGAAGGGGGTAATCAGCCCCAGCATTTT. Translated: CASSIEGGNQPQHF. This chain uses TRBV19 with TRBJ1-5, with D tentatively TRBD1 (6 bases). The CDR3 totals 14 residues. Germline CDR1 reads LNHDA; CDR2 reads SQIVND (reference sequence). V was shortened by 3 bases and J by 4 bases, with 10 bases between the two germline ends.

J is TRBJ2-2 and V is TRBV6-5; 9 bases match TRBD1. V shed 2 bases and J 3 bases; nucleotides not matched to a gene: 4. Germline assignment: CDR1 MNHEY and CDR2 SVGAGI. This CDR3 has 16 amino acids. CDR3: CASSYRTGEDTGELFF. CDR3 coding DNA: TGTGCCAGCAGTTACCGGACAGGGGAGGACACCGGGGAGCTGTTTTTT.

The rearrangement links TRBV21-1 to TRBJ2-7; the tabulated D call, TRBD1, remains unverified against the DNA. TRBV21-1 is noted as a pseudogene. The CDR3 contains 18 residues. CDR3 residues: CASSISEPDSGEFYEQYF. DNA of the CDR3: TGTGCCAGCAGCATCTCGGAGCCGGACTCAGGGGAGTTTTACGAGCAGTACTTC.

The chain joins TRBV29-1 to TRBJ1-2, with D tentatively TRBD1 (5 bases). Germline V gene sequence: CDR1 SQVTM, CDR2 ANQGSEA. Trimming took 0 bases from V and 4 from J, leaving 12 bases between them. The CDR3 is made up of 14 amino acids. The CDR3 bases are TGCAGCGTTGAAGATGGGAAGGGGTTCTATGGCTACACCTTC. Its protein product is CSVEDGKGFYGYTF.

DNA for the CDR3: TGTGCCAGCAGCGTAGGATGGAGCACTGAAGCTTTCTTT. This codes for CASSVGWSTEAFF. This rearrangement joins TRBV9 to TRBJ1-1, with D unclear. This CDR3 is 13 amino acids long. V lost 0 bases to trimming and J lost 4 bases, with 7 bases between them. The germline V gene has CDR1 SGDLS and CDR2 YYNGEE.

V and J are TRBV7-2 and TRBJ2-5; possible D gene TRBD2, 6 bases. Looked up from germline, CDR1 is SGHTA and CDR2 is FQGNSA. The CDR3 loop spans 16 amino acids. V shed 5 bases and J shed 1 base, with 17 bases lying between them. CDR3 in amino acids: CASSKPGTPIQETQYF. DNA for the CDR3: TGTGCCAGCAGCAAACCCGGGACTCCGATCCAAGAGACCCAGTACTTC.

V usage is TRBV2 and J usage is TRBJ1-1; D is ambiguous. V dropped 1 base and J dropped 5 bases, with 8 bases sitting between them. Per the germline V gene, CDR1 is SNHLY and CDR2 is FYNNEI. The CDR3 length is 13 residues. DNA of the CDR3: TGTGCCAGCAGTGAAGACGTTCGGACTGAAGCTTTCTTT. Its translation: CASSEDVRTEAFF.

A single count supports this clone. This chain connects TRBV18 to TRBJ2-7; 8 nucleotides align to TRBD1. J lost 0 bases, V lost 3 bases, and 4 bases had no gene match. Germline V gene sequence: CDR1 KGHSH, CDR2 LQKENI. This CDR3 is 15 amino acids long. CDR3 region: CASSPGDRSSYEQYF. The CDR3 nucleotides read TGTGCCAGCTCACCTGGGGACAGGAGCTCCTACGAGCAGTACTTC.

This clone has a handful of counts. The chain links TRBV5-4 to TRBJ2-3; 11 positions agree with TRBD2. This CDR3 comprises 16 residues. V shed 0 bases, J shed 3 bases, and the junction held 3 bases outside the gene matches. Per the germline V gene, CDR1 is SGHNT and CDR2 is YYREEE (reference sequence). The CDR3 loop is CASSLVSSGGTDTQYF. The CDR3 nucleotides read TGTGCCAGCAGCTTGGTTTCTAGCGGGGGGACAGATACGCAGTATTTT.

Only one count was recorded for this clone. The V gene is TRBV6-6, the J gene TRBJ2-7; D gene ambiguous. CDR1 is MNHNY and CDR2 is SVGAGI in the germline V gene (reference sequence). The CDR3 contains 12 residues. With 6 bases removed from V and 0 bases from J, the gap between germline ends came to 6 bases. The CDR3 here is CASRRDSYEQYF. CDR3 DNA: TGTGCCAGCAGAAGAGACTCCTACGAGCAGTACTTC.

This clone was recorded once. The CDR3 protein is CASSLLRASGGNEQFF. The CDR3 nucleotides are TGTGCCAGCAGCTTACTTCGAGCTAGCGGGGGCAATGAGCAGTTCTTC. The rearrangement links TRBV7-2 to TRBJ2-1, with 10 bases identical to TRBD2. Looked up from germline, CDR1 is SGHTA and CDR2 is FQGNSA. The V and J ends lost 2 bases and 6 bases, in that order; junction bases with no gene match: 7. The CDR3 is 16 amino acids.

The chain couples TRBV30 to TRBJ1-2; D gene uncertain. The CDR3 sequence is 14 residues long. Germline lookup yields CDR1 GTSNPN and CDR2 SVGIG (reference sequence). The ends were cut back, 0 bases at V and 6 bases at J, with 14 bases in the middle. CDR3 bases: TGTGCCTGGAGTGTACTGGAGGAATCGGATGGCTACACCTTC. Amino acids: CAWSVLEESDGYTF.